The 21 T cell receptor beta chains below come from one sample, sequenced in a study of blood T cell repertoires in COVID-19. The method was immunoSEQ multiplex PCR; TCRdb's version includes in-frame clones alone and lacks a portion of them. The sample lists approximately 140,000 clones, about 85% seen once, with over 4% in the top ten. The sequencing sample was made of PBMCs or T cells enriched from blood (not recorded which). These TCRs come from a woman aged 40 to 49 who had been exposed to COVID-19.

The CDR3, as DNA: TGTGCCAGCAGCTTAGGGGGAGGGCTTGAGACTTTCTTT. This codes for CASSLGGGLETFF. This rearrangement joins TRBV13 to TRBJ1-1; D call uncertain. Trimming removed 0 bases from V and 12 bases from J, with 14 bases in between. Germline V gene data show CDR1 as PRHDT and CDR2 as FYEKMQ (reference sequence). There are 13 residues in the CDR3. The full variable domain, completed using reference TRBV13 and TRBJ1-1, is AAGVIQSPRHLIKEKRETATLKCYPIPRHDTVYWYQQGPGQDPQFLISFYEKMQSDKGSIPDRFSAQQFSDYHSELNMSSLELGDSALYFCASSLGGGLETFFGQGTRLTVV.

V and J are TRBV19 and TRBJ2-5; 8 nucleotides line up with TRBD2. The CDR3 runs to 15 residues. Germline CDR1 and CDR2: LNHDA and SQIVND (reference sequence). V gave up 1 base and J gave up 2 bases; unmatched junction bases: 3. CDR3 loop: CASSIGGTRQETQYF. The DNA of the CDR3 is TGTGCCAGTAGTATAGGTGGGACTAGACAAGAGACCCAGTACTTC.

CDR3 bases: TGTGCCAGCAGTTTCAAGGGGCTCATTCAGTACTTC. As protein: CASSFKGLIQYF. J is TRBJ2-4 and V is TRBV28, with D possibly TRBD1 on 5 matching bases. The CDR3 runs 12 residues. V was cut by 3 bases and J by 9 bases, with 9 bases left in between. Germline CDR1 reads MDHEN; CDR2 reads SYDVKM.

This clone was detected a few times. This chain's CDR3 is CASSQDLGARGNSPLHF. CDR3 DNA: TGTGCCAGCAGCCAAGATCTTGGGGCGCGGGGTAATTCACCCCTCCACTTT. The V call is TRBV4-2, the J call TRBJ1-6, with D maybe TRBD1 (5 bases). The CDR3 spans 17 residues. With 0 bases removed from V and 6 bases from J, the gap between germline ends came to 15 bases. CDR1 is LGHNA and CDR2 is YNFKEQ in the germline V gene.

This rearrangement joins TRBV11-2 to TRBJ1-1; 7 nucleotides agree with TRBD1. V lost 4 bases to trimming and J lost 3 bases; unmatched junction nucleotides: 5. Per the germline V gene, CDR1 is SGHAT and CDR2 is FQNNGV. This CDR3 is 14 amino acids long. CDR3 protein: CASSSQGGDTEAFF. In DNA, the CDR3 is TGTGCCAGCAGCTCCCAGGGGGGCGACACTGAAGCTTTCTTT.

This chain links TRBV5-8 with TRBJ2-1, with D unclear. Germline V gives CDR1 SGHTS, CDR2 YDEGEE. This CDR3 spans 11 amino acids. The V gene lost 1 base and the J gene lost 8 bases, with 4 bases spanning the gap. The DNA of the CDR3 is TGTGCCAGCAGCTTGCTCCATGAGCAGTTCTTC. As protein: CASSLLHEQFF.

CDR3 sequence: CASSLGSNTDTQYF. The CDR3 DNA is TGTGCCAGCAGCTTGGGCAGCAACACAGATACGCAGTATTTT. The gene calls are TRBV11-2 and TRBJ2-3; the D is unclear. CDR1 and CDR2 (germline): SGHAT, FQNNGV. V lost 3 bases and J 2 bases, leaving 9 bases between the germline ends. The CDR3 loop spans 14 amino acids.

This clone was observed a single time. Here the CDR3 reads CASSETAPRQPQHF. The CDR3 DNA reads TGTGCCAGCAGTGAGACGGCCCCCAGGCAGCCCCAGCATTTT. The genes are TRBV2 and TRBJ1-5, with D uncertain. V gave up 3 bases and J gave up 7 bases, with 13 bases separating them. Germline V gene sequence: CDR1 SNHLY, CDR2 FYNNEI. The CDR3 loop spans 14 amino acids.

J is TRBJ2-7 and V is TRBV9; TRBD2 is a possible D gene (6 bases). CDR3 length: 16 amino acids. Germline V CDR1 and CDR2: SGDLS, YYNGEE. Trimming took 4 bases from V and 2 from J, leaving 19 bases between them. The CDR3 here is CASSPRGGQGAYEQYF. The CDR3 DNA reads as TGTGCCAGCAGCCCCCGAGGAGGGCAGGGAGCCTACGAGCAGTACTTC.

The rearrangement joins TRBV10-3 to TRBJ2-5; 11 bases are shared with TRBD2. Germline trimming cut 6 bases from V and 2 bases from J; bases unmatched to any gene: 5. CDR3 length: 15 amino acids. Germline V gives CDR1 ENHRY, CDR2 SYGVKD. DNA of the CDR3: TGTGCCATCAGGAGGGCTAGCGGGGGGCAAGAGACCCAGTACTTC. Residues: CAIRRASGGQETQYF.

This chain connects TRBV7-9 to TRBJ1-2; a possible D gene is TRBD1 (5 bases). V lost 5 bases, J lost 1 base, and 11 bases lay in between. CDR1 and CDR2 (germline): SEHNR, FQNEAQ (reference sequence). This CDR3 has 14 amino acids. The DNA of the CDR3 is TGTGCCAGCAGCCCCAAGACAGTTAACTATGGCTACACCTTC. It yields the protein CASSPKTVNYGYTF. The complete variable domain, with remaining parts taken from reference TRBV7-9 and TRBJ1-2, reads DTGVSQNPRHKITKRGQNVTFRCDPISEHNRLYWYRQTLGQGPEFLTYFQNEAQLEKSRLLSDRFSAERPKGSFSTLEIQRTEQGDSAMYLCASSPKTVNYGYTFGSGTRLTVV.

The rearrangement links TRBV10-1 to TRBJ2-3, with no clear D. CDR3 size: 11 residues. V was cut by 5 bases and J by 6 bases, with 6 bases left in between. Germline V CDR1 and CDR2: WNHNN, SYGVQD (reference sequence). CDR3 region: CASSYGDTQYF. The CDR3 DNA is TGCGCCAGCAGTTACGGGGATACGCAGTATTTT.

This clone was detected only once. This chain connects TRBV19 to TRBJ2-7, with D perhaps TRBD2 (5 bases). V was trimmed by 0 bases and J by 6 bases, leaving 12 bases between them. Germline-derived CDR1 and CDR2 are LNHDA and SQIVND (reference sequence). This CDR3 spans 14 amino acids. CDR3 loop: CASSIDRRGTEQYF. The CDR3 bases are TGTGCCAGTAGTATAGATCGCCGGGGAACCGAGCAGTACTTC.

This sequence joins TRBV2 and TRBJ1-5; D remains ambiguous. V dropped 8 bases and J dropped 4 bases, with 12 bases sitting between them. The V gene's germline CDR1 is SNHLY and CDR2 FYNNEI. The CDR3 runs to 13 residues. CDR3 coding DNA: TGTGCCAGCGGCCGAGACATAAATCAGCCCCAGCATTTT. It translates to CASGRDINQPQHF.

This clone was counted only a few times. The chain uses TRBV6-6 and TRBJ1-5; 7 bases line up with TRBD1. Germline-derived CDR1 and CDR2 are MNHNY and SVGAGI (reference sequence). Trimming removed 5 bases from V and 4 bases from J; junction bases left unmatched: 2. The CDR3 totals 13 residues. The CDR3 DNA follows: TGTGCCAGCAGTCCACAGGGGAATCAGCCCCAGCATTTT. Amino acids: CASSPQGNQPQHF.

The chain has TRBV9 and TRBJ2-5; possible D gene TRBD1, 6 bases. V was clipped by 1 base and J by 7 bases, with 17 bases between them. CDR3 size: 15 residues. Germline lookup yields CDR1 SGDLS and CDR2 YYNGEE. The CDR3 DNA reads as TGTGCCAGCAGCGTACAGGGGCAGGCTGGAGGGACCCAGTACTTC. Its translation: CASSVQGQAGGTQYF.

V gene TRBV29-1 combines with J gene TRBJ1-1; 10 bases match TRBD1. The CDR3 sequence is 12 residues long. Per germline, CDR1 SQVTM and CDR2 ANQGSEA. Trimming at V came to 7 bases and at J to 3 bases, leaving 2 bases not matched to a gene. The CDR3 region is CSGGQGDTEAFF. In DNA form, the CDR3 reads TGCAGCGGTGGACAGGGGGACACTGAAGCTTTCTTT.

V usage is TRBV11-2 and J usage is TRBJ2-5; D gene uncertain. The CDR3 is 14 residues long. Trimming left V 0 bases short and J 7 bases short, with 12 bases between. CDR1 and CDR2 from the germline V gene are SGHAT and FQNNGV. The CDR3 DNA sequence: TGTGCCAGCAGCTTAGAATTTGAATTCGGGACCCAGTACTTC. As protein: CASSLEFEFGTQYF.

This rearrangement joins TRBV28 to TRBJ2-7, with 10 positions matching TRBD1. V gave up 4 bases and J gave up 3 bases; unmatched junction bases: 9. The germline gives CDR1 MDHEN, CDR2 SYDVKM. The CDR3 loop spans 16 amino acids. CDR3 bases: TGTGCCAGCAGTTCCACAACCGGGACAGGGGTCTACGAGCAGTACTTC. It codes for CASSSTTGTGVYEQYF.

The V and J genes are TRBV28 and TRBJ2-1; 9 bases align to TRBD1. J was trimmed by 6 bases and V by 2 bases; bases with no gene match: 5. The CDR3 has 15 amino acids. Germline V gene data show CDR1 as MDHEN and CDR2 as SYDVKM. DNA for the CDR3: TGTGCCAGCAGTTTAGGGGACAGGGCCCTCAATGAGCAGTTCTTC. This encodes CASSLGDRALNEQFF.

The genes are TRBV19 and TRBJ1-1; D is ambiguous. Trimming removed 6 bases from V and 1 base from J, with 9 bases in between. The CDR3 runs to 13 residues. The germline V gene encodes CDR1 LNHDA and CDR2 SQIVND (reference sequence). For the CDR3, the DNA is TGTGCCAGTAGAGTCCGGGGGAACACTGAAGCTTTCTTT. Residues: CASRVRGNTEAFF.